The source of this T cell receptor beta chain is a study of graft-versus-host responses after intestinal transplantation. Study summary: Transplants were multivisceral, liver-intestinal, or isolated intestinal. For around 3 years after anti-thymocyte globulin induction, all recipients took tacrolimus and steroids.

Details on this clone: The antigen is undetermined. The DNA is omitted, as the CDR3 cannot be located on it reliably, and the CDR3 follows TCRdb's listing.

The protocol was immunoSEQ multiplex PCR, while the TCRdb copy is restricted to in-frame clones and leaves out a portion. The sample has roughly 50,000 clones, about 89% seen once; the top ten hold less than 6.5%. Inclusive of both ends, the CDR3 amounts to 19 amino acids. Germline CDR1 SGHNT, CDR2 YYREEE (reference sequence). General study points: Recipient marrow held GvH clones, some first seen in ileum or blood. Patients with graft-donor T cell macrochimerism had high graft-versus-host to host-versus-graft clonal ratios in allografts.

Sequencing used PBMCs, obtained about 93 weeks after intestinal transplant. The rearrangement links TRBV5-4 to TRBJ2-1; the table assigns TRBD1, which was not confirmed against the DNA. This TCR came from a human patient who received an intestinal transplant, so some T cells may come from the graft donor. CDR3 sequence: CASSVPGQGFGGGTGPRLF.